The present TCR beta chain was sequenced within a study of blood T cell repertoires in COVID-19. Study background: The origin of the acute and convalescent COVID-19 samples was the United States, Italy and Spain.

The length of the CDR3 is 15 residues. V lost 0 bases to trimming and J lost 1 base, with 9 bases between them. Germline V gives CDR1 LGHNA, CDR2 YNFKEQ. The assay was immunoSEQ multiplex PCR, and TCRdb's table has in-frame clones only and misses some. The profile shows 130,000 to 150,000 clones, 70% to 85% of them singletons. This sequence joins TRBV4-2 and TRBJ1-2, with D perhaps matching TRBD1 (5 bases). Sequencing was performed on PBMCs or T cells enriched from blood (not recorded which). This sequence was found in a man in his fifties or sixties who had recovered from COVID-19. The CDR3 DNA sequence: TGTGCCAGCAGCCAAGACAGGGCCAGTAACTATGGCTACACCTTC. It codes for CASSQDRASNYGYTF.